The 17 T cell receptor beta chains reported below all come from one sample, sequenced in a study of vaccination and CD4 T cells after COVID-19. Sample treatment: roughly nine-day PBMC culture with coronavirus spike peptide pools or control peptides (ViraFEST assay). Oncomine TCR Beta short-read sequencing was applied to DNA from cultured CD4+ T cells. Each CDR3 protein gets one entry after TCRdb re-called the PCR reads with MiXCR. The sample lists 12,000 or so distinct CDR3 sequences; almost 65% were seen once. For these TCRs, the target antigens are not known. Sequenced material: CD4+ T cells from blood, cultured in vitro. These receptors all stem from a human donor who had recovered from COVID-19.

The genes are TRBV9 and TRBJ2-2; 10 bases agree with TRBD2. The CDR3 extends over 17 amino acids. Trimming took 5 bases from V and 3 from J; bases not matched to a gene: 10. Germline loops: CDR1 SGDLS, CDR2 YYNGEE. The CDR3 DNA follows: TGTGCCAGCAGGAGAAGCGGGGGGGCCGAGGACACCGGGGAGCTGTTTTTT. Protein: CASRRSGGAEDTGELFF.

The chain couples TRBV6-2 or TRBV6-3 to TRBJ2-2; 11 bases align to TRBD2. Germline CDR1 is MNHEY and CDR2 is SVGEGT. V lost 6 bases to trimming and J lost 6 bases; unmatched junction nucleotides: 3. This CDR3 comprises 14 residues. The DNA for the CDR3 is TGTGCCAGCAGACTAGCGGGAGCTTCCGGGGAGCTGTTTTTT. Translated: CASRLAGASGELFF.

V and J are TRBV19 and TRBJ2-3; no clear D gene. The CDR3 spans 13 residues. V shed 3 bases and J shed 6 bases, with 10 bases lying between them. Looked up from germline, CDR1 is LNHDA and CDR2 is SQIVND (reference sequence). The CDR3 region has the DNA TGTGCCAGTAGTATGGGTCTCACGGATACGCAGTATTTT. Encoded protein: CASSMGLTDTQYF.

This chain links TRBV19 with TRBJ1-2; TRBD1 agrees at 8 bases. There are 15 residues in the CDR3. The germline gives CDR1 LNHDA, CDR2 SQIVND (reference sequence). The junction had 7 bases not matched to a gene; V was cut back by 3 bases and J by 4 bases. CDR3 bases: TGTGCCAGTAGTATGGGGACAGGTTTGACCTATGGCTACACCTTC. Translating gives CASSMGTGLTYGYTF.

This chain joins TRBV20-1 and TRBJ1-2; D ambiguous. Germline lookup yields CDR1 DFQATT and CDR2 SNEGSKA (reference sequence). The CDR3 covers 14 residues. V was pared by 3 bases and J by 1 base, with 12 bases between. The DNA for the CDR3 is TGCAGTGCTAGGGAATACACAGTTAACTATGGCTACACCTTC. Its translation is CSAREYTVNYGYTF.

The rearrangement links TRBV7-6 to TRBJ2-2; the match to TRBD2 covers 7 bases. The CDR3 has 15 amino acids. From germline, CDR1 is SGHVS and CDR2 FNYEAQ. V gave up 5 bases and J gave up 4 bases; unmatched junction bases: 7. DNA for the CDR3: TGTGCCAGCAGCCTACGAACGGGGGGCACCGGGGAGCTGTTTTTT. It specifies CASSLRTGGTGELFF. Supplemented by reference TRBV7-6 and TRBJ2-2, the full variable domain reads GAGVSQSPRYKVTKRGQDVALRCDPISGHVSLYWYRQALGQGPEFLTYFNYEAQQDKSGLPNDRFSAERPEGSISTLTIQRTEQRDSAMYRCASSLRTGGTGELFFGEGSRLTVL.

This chain joins TRBV15 and TRBJ2-7; D remains ambiguous. The CDR3 extends over 13 amino acids. Per the germline V gene, CDR1 is LNHNV and CDR2 is YYDKDF (reference sequence). V shed 0 bases and J shed 7 bases, with 10 bases lying between them. As DNA, the CDR3 is TGTGCCACCAGCAGAGATAAAGGCTTGGAGCAGTACTTC. This encodes CATSRDKGLEQYF.

The chain links TRBV20-1 to TRBJ2-3; 9 bases line up with TRBD1. V lost 4 bases, J lost 3 bases, and 5 bases stayed unmatched. Germline V gene sequence: CDR1 DFQATT, CDR2 SNEGSKA (reference sequence). The CDR3 runs 14 residues. The CDR3 here is CSAMRGQGTDTQYF. CDR3 in DNA: TGCAGTGCTATGAGGGGACAGGGAACAGATACGCAGTATTTT.

The chain recombines TRBV6-1 with TRBJ2-1; TRBD1 matches at 7 bases. Germline CDR1 and CDR2: MNHNS and SASEGT. The CDR3 is made up of 14 amino acids. After removal of 5 bases from V and 4 bases from J, the junction contained 5 bases not matched to a gene. In nucleotides, the CDR3 is TGTGCCAGCAGTCCACCGGGACAGTACAATGAGCAGTTCTTC. Protein sequence: CASSPPGQYNEQFF.

In its sample, this clonotype was seen once. The rearrangement links TRBV6-1 to TRBJ2-5; the D gene is possibly TRBD1 (6 bases). V was clipped by 5 bases and J by 2 bases, with 9 bases between them. Germline V gives CDR1 MNHNS, CDR2 SASEGT. The CDR3 sequence is 13 residues long. The CDR3 sequence: CASSRTVQETQYF. The CDR3 coding sequence is TGTGCCAGCAGTCGGACAGTTCAAGAGACCCAGTACTTC.

The rearrangement uses TRBV6-2 or TRBV6-3 and TRBJ1-1; the D gene is possibly TRBD1 (5 bases). V gave up 2 bases and J gave up 1 base, with 17 bases separating them. Germline assignment: CDR1 MNHEY and CDR2 SVGEGT. There are 17 residues in the CDR3. The CDR3 loop is CASSYLVGGVSNTEAFF. The CDR3 DNA sequence: TGTGCCAGCAGTTACCTGGTCGGAGGGGTCTCGAACACTGAAGCTTTCTTT.

This clonotype was observed a few times. The chain uses TRBV20-1 and TRBJ2-5; TRBD2 agrees at 8 bases. CDR3 size: 13 residues. Losses at the gene ends were 3 bases for V and 6 bases for J; bases not matched to a gene: 6. The germline V gene has CDR1 DFQATT and CDR2 SNEGSKA (reference sequence). The CDR3 region has the DNA TGCAGTGCTAGCGGGGGGGCCAGGAAGACCCAGTACTTC. Its protein product is CSASGGARKTQYF.

The rearrangement links TRBV20-1 to TRBJ2-1; possibly TRBD2 for D (6 bases). Germline loops: CDR1 DFQATT, CDR2 SNEGSKA (reference sequence). V shed 6 bases and J shed 7 bases, with 19 bases lying between them. This CDR3 spans 14 amino acids. CDR3 DNA: TGCAGTGCCGTTTCCGTCGGGAGAGGGAATGAGCAGTTCTTC. This gives the protein CSAVSVGRGNEQFF.

The V gene is TRBV6-1, the J gene TRBJ2-7; D may be TRBD1 (8 bases). CDR3 length equals 14 residues. V dropped 6 bases and J dropped 3 bases, with 15 bases sitting between them. Germline loops: CDR1 MNHNS, CDR2 SASEGT. CDR3 coding DNA: TGTGCCAGCAGAGCGGGACAGGCGTACTACGAGCAGTACTTC. Protein product: CASRAGQAYYEQYF.

The chain combines TRBV6-1 with TRBJ2-4; the match to TRBD2 covers 13 bases. This CDR3 is built from 17 residues. Per the germline V gene, CDR1 is MNHNS and CDR2 is SASEGT. Trimming cost V 9 bases and J 2 bases; bases outside gene matches: 10. In nucleotides, the CDR3 is TGTGCCAGTTCCGGGACTAGCGGGATTGGGACCAAAAACATTCAGTACTTC. This translates into CASSGTSGIGTKNIQYF.

V and J are TRBV7-9 and TRBJ2-7; 8 bases map to TRBD2. The germline gives CDR1 SEHNR, CDR2 FQNEAQ (reference sequence). After removal of 5 bases from V and 4 bases from J, the junction contained 13 bases not matched to a gene. This CDR3 has 16 residues. DNA of the CDR3: TGTGCCAGCAGCCCAGGATTTATTAGCGGGGCTTACGAGCAGTACTTC. It encodes CASSPGFISGAYEQYF.

V is TRBV29-1 and J is TRBJ2-7, with 9 bases aligning to TRBD1. CDR1 is SQVTM, CDR2 ANQGSEA, per germline. The CDR3 consists of 16 residues. The V and J ends lost 7 bases and 2 bases, in that order; junction bases with no gene match: 15. In DNA, the CDR3 is TGCAGCGCTACGGGACAGGGAAGTGGCCACACCTACGAGCAGTACTTC. Protein product: CSATGQGSGHTYEQYF.